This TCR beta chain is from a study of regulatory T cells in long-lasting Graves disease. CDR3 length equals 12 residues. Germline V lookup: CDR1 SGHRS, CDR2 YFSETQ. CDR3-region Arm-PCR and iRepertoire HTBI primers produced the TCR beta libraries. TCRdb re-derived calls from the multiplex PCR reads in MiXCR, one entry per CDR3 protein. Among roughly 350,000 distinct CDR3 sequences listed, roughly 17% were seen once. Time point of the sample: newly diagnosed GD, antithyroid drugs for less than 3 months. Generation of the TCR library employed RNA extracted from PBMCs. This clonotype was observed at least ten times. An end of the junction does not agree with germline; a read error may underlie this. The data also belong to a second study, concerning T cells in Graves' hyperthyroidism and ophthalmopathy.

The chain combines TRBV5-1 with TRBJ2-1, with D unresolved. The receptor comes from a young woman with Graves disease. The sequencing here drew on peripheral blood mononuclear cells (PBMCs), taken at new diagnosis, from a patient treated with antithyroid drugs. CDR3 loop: CASSLIDNEQFF. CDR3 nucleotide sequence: TGTGCCAGCAGCTTGATCGACAATGAGCAGTTCTTC.